This T cell receptor beta chain was identified during a study of response to subunit inactivated influenza vaccine. This clonotype was seen more than once but under ten times. Each CDR3 protein is one row after TCRdb ran MiXCR on the RT-PCR reads. The sample gives some 520,000 distinct CDR3 sequences, 16% of which show up once; roughly 3.1% is in the top ten. The V gene end was trimmed by 5 bases and the J gene end by 3 bases; junction bases not matched to a gene: 3. Germline V gene sequence: CDR1 SGHTA, CDR2 FQGNSA. There are 15 residues in the CDR3. The sequences come from CD4+ T cells sorted from PBMCs, collected roughly 24 months after vaccination. The rearrangement uses TRBV7-2 and TRBJ2-7, with 14 bases matching TRBD2. The sequence came from a man between 50 and 70 years old who received an inactivated influenza vaccine. The CDR3 DNA reads TGTGCCAGCAGCGTTGGACTAGCGGGAGGCTACGAGCAGTACTTC. Translating it yields CASSVGLAGGYEQYF.